This T cell receptor (beta chain) came from a study of T cells after yellow fever vaccination. Points from the study as a whole: The bulk population could contribute abundant contaminating clonotypes to FACS-sorted repertoires. Post-booster samples contained most primary-vaccination clones (around 95% CD4, around 89% CD8).

J gave up 8 bases and V 0 bases, and 4 bases lay outside the gene matches. This CDR3 is built from 14 residues. Germline CDR1 is SGDLS and CDR2 is YYNGEE. The TCR cDNA carried a universal primer site and UMIs from 5'RACE template switching. Each CDR3 protein gets one entry after TCRdb re-called the 5' RACE reads with MiXCR. In the table there are about 340,000 distinct CDR3 sequences, about 4% of which are singletons. Turning to this clonotype: What it binds is unknown.

This TCR came from a man between 18 and 29 years old who received the YFV17D yellow fever vaccine. This specimen consisted of PBMCs, obtained 5 days after the yellow fever booster vaccination. This chain links TRBV9 with TRBJ2-1, with 8 bases identical to TRBD2. In nucleotides, the CDR3 is TGTGCCAGCAGCGTAGCGGGGGGGCTCGATGAGCAGTTCTTC. Protein product: CASSVAGGLDEQFF.